This T cell receptor (beta chain) derives from a study of T cells in Graves' hyperthyroidism and ophthalmopathy. RNA transcripts gave rise to amplified TCR beta CDR3 regions. With the HTBI primer set, the TCR CDR3 went through a first round of RT-PCR. TCRdb recomputed calls from the multiplex PCR reads with MiXCR, one row per CDR3 protein. The sample yields approximately 590,000 distinct CDR3 sequences, around 14% seen once. Graves' hyperthyroidism was deemed stable absent ophthalmopathy progression within 18 months. CDR1 and CDR2 from the germline V gene are SGDLS and YYNGEE. The CDR3 extends over 15 amino acids. Trimming at V came to 4 bases and at J to 7 bases, leaving 13 bases not matched to a gene.

The clonotype originates from a woman aged 25 to 39 with Graves' hyperthyroidism. Material for sequencing was blood. V usage is TRBV9 and J usage is TRBJ2-7, with TRBD2 matching over 8 bases. The CDR3 DNA reads TGTGCCAGCAGCCCCCGGGGGGGACTAGAATTTGAGCAGTACTTC. Translation: CASSPRGGLEFEQYF.